The next 11 T cell receptor beta chains were all read from a single sample in a study of identifying expanded T cells in peripheral blood. Generated by immunoSEQ multiplex PCR, the TCRdb table keeps only in-frame clones and is missing some. The sample lists 70,000 to 100,000 clones, approximately 83% occurring once. Sequenced: blood. Receptors were obtained from a person aged 18 to 70 in good health.

V is TRBV30 and J is TRBJ2-7; D tentatively reads TRBD1 or TRBD2 (5 bases each). The CDR3 covers 17 residues. V was pared by 4 bases and J by 3 bases, with 25 bases between. Germline CDR1 is GTSNPN and CDR2 is SVGIG (reference sequence). The CDR3 bases are TGTGCCTGGACCCGGGGTGCTGGGACGGTTCGGGGCTACGAGCAGTACTTC. Protein product: CAWTRGAGTVRGYEQYF.

V is TRBV6-5 and J is TRBJ1-2, with D tentatively TRBD1 (6 bases). The CDR3 has 14 amino acids. The germline V gene encodes CDR1 MNHEY and CDR2 SVGAGI. With 8 bases removed from V and 5 bases from J, the gap between germline ends came to 18 bases. The CDR3: CASRGGGTLYGYTF. CDR3 DNA: TGTGCCAGCCGGGGGGGCGGCACTCTTTATGGCTACACCTTC.

The chain uses TRBV18 and TRBJ1-2; no clear D. The V end was cut by 1 base, the J end by 5 bases, with 8 bases between. The germline V gene has CDR1 KGHSH and CDR2 LQKENI. The CDR3 is 13 amino acids. CDR3: CASSPQDTYGYTF. The CDR3, as DNA: TGTGCCAGCTCACCACAAGACACGTATGGCTACACCTTC.

In this sample, this clone turned up a few times. This chain links TRBV5-1 with TRBJ1-5; D might be TRBD1 (5 bases). CDR1 is SGHRS and CDR2 is YFSETQ in the germline V gene. V was trimmed by 1 base and J by 1 base, leaving 9 bases between them. The CDR3 runs 15 residues. The CDR3 bases are TGCGCCAGCAGCTTGCAGGGTTCAAGCAATCAGCCCCAGCATTTT. Translation gives CASSLQGSSNQPQHF.

The chain carries TRBV21-1 and TRBJ2-3; the table names TRBD2, a call not compared with the DNA. TRBV21-1 counts as a pseudogene. The CDR3 is 14 amino acids. CDR3 DNA sequence: TGTGTCCCCACGGCAGAACTACGCACAGATACGCAGTATTTT. Amino acid sequence: CVPTAELRTDTQYF.

V usage is TRBV7-9 and J usage is TRBJ2-3; D may correspond to TRBD1 or TRBD2 (5 bases each). From germline, CDR1 is SEHNR and CDR2 FQNEAQ (reference sequence). This CDR3 has 16 residues. Trimming stripped 1 base from V and 6 bases from J, with 17 bases between. CDR3 DNA sequence: TGTGCCAGCAGCTTAGACCGAACGAGGGGTTGGGATACGCAGTATTTT. Translation: CASSLDRTRGWDTQYF.

V usage is TRBV15 and J usage is TRBJ2-1; D is unresolved. Trimming removed 0 bases at V and 6 bases at J, with 12 bases between. This CDR3 region has 15 residues. From germline, CDR1 is LNHNV and CDR2 YYDKDF (reference sequence). The CDR3 region has the DNA TGTGCCACCAGCAGAGACCGACGGAGATTCAATGAGCAGTTCTTC. It yields the protein CATSRDRRRFNEQFF.

This sequence joins TRBV5-6 and TRBJ1-6; D is possibly TRBD1 (6 bases). V shed 4 bases and J shed 3 bases, with 11 bases lying between them. CDR1 SGHDT and CDR2 YYEEEE come from the germline V gene. The CDR3 has 15 residues. The CDR3 nucleotides are TGTGCCAGCAGCATCGAGGGGGGCTATAATTCACCCCTCCACTTT. The encoded protein is CASSIEGGYNSPLHF.

The CDR3 DNA is TGCAGCGTCAGCCGGACAGTTAACTATGGCTACACCTTC. This translates into CSVSRTVNYGYTF. This sequence joins TRBV29-1 and TRBJ1-2, with D perhaps TRBD1 (6 bases). Trimming removed 6 bases from V and 1 base from J, with 12 bases in between. Germline assignment: CDR1 SQVTM and CDR2 ANQGSEA. The CDR3 extends over 13 amino acids.

The rearrangement joins TRBV7-9 to TRBJ2-1; tentatively, D is TRBD1 or TRBD2 (5 bases each). CDR3 length equals 15 residues. Trimming took off 8 bases at V and 0 bases at J, with 14 bases between the two ends. CDR1 is SEHNR and CDR2 is FQNEAQ in the germline V gene (reference sequence). The CDR3 protein is CASPTGRGSYNEQFF. CDR3 coding DNA: TGTGCCAGCCCGACGGGGCGCGGCTCCTACAATGAGCAGTTCTTC.

The chain has TRBV5-4 and TRBJ2-5; tentatively, D is TRBD1 (5 bases). CDR1 is SGHNT, CDR2 YYREEE, per germline (reference sequence). This CDR3 region has 15 residues. The germline V and J ends were trimmed by 1 base and 2 bases, with 12 bases remaining between them. CDR3 nucleotide sequence: TGTGCCAGCAGCTTGTTTATGGCAGGGCAAGAGACCCAGTACTTC. It specifies CASSLFMAGQETQYF.